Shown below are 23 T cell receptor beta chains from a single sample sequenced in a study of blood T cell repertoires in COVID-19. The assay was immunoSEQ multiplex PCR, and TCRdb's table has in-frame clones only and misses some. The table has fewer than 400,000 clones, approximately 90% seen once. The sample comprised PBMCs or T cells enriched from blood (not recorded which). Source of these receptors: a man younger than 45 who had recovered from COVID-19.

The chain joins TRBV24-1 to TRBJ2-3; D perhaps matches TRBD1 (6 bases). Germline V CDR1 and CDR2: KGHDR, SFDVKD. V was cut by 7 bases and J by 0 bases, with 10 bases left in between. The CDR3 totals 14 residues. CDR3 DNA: TGTGCCACCAGCCGGACAGCTAGCACAGATACGCAGTATTTT. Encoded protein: CATSRTASTDTQYF.

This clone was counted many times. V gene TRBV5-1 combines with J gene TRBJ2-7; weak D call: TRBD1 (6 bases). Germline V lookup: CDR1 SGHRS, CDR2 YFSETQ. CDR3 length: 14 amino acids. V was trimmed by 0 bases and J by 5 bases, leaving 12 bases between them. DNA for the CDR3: TGCGCCAGCAGCTTGGGACAGGTCGTCGACGAGCAGTACTTC. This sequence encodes CASSLGQVVDEQYF.

Written as DNA, the CDR3 is TGTGCCAGCAGCCTCGGGACAGGGGGGGCTGAAGCTTTCTTT. It translates to CASSLGTGGAEAFF. The chain joins TRBV3-1 (or the pseudogene TRBV3-2) to TRBJ1-1; TRBD1 matches 11 bases. This CDR3 region has 14 residues. V dropped 4 bases and J dropped 6; count of bases not matched to a gene: 4. Germline CDR1 is LGHDT and CDR2 is YNNKEL (reference sequence).

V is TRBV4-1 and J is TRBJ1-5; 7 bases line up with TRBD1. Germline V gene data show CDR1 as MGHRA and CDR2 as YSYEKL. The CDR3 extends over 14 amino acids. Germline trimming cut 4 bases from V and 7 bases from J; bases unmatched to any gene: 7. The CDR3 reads CASSPFRGSQPQHF. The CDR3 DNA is TGCGCCAGCAGCCCCTTCAGGGGGAGCCAGCCCCAGCATTTT.

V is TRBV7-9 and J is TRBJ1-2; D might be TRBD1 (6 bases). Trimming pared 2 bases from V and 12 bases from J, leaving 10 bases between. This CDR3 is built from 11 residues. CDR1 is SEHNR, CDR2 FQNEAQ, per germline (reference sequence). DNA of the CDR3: TGTGCCAGCAGCTTATCCAGGGGCCACACCTTC. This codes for CASSLSRGHTF.

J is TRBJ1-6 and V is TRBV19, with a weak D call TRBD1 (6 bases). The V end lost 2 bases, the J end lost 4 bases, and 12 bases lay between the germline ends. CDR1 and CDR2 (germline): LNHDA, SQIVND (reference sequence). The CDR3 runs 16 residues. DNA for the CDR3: TGTGCCAGTAGTATAACCCCGGACAGTTATAATTCACCCCTCCACTTT. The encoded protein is CASSITPDSYNSPLHF.

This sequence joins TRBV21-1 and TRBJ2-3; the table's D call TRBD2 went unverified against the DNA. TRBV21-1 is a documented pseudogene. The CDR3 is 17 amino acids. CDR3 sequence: CASEIKWGGRRIDTQYF. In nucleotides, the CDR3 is TGTGCCAGCGAAATTAAATGGGGCGGGAGGAGAATAGATACGCAGTATTTT.

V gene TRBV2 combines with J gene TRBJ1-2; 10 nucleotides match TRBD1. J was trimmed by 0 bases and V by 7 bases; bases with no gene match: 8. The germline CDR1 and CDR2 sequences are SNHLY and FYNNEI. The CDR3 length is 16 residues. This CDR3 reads CASNRGQGPSNYGYTF. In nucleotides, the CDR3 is TGTGCCAGCAATAGGGGACAGGGGCCTTCTAACTATGGCTACACCTTC.

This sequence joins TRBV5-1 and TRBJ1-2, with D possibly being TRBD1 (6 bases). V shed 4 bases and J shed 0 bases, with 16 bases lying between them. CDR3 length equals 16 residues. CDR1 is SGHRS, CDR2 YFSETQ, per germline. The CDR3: CASSINRDTANYGYTF. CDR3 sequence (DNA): TGCGCCAGCAGCATAAACCGGGACACCGCTAACTATGGCTACACCTTC.

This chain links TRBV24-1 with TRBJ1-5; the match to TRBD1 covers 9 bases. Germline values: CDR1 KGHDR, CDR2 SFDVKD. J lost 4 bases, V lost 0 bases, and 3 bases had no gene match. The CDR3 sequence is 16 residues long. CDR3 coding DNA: TGTGCCACCAGTGATTTGCGCGGGACAGGGAATCAGCCCCAGCATTTT. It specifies CATSDLRGTGNQPQHF.

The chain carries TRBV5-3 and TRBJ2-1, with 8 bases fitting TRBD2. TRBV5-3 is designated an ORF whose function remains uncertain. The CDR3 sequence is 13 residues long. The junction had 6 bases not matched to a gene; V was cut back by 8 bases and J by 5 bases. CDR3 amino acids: CASKGLEDNEQFF. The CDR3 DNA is TGTGCCAGCAAGGGACTAGAAGACAATGAGCAGTTCTTC.

The CDR3 here is CASSKGQKNTEAFF. The CDR3 nucleotides read TGTGCCAGTAGTAAAGGACAGAAGAACACTGAAGCTTTCTTT. The chain has TRBV19 and TRBJ1-1, with a weak D call TRBD1 (6 bases). Germline CDR1 is LNHDA and CDR2 is SQIVND (reference sequence). V shed 4 bases and J shed 1 base, with 10 bases lying between them. The CDR3 length is 14 residues.

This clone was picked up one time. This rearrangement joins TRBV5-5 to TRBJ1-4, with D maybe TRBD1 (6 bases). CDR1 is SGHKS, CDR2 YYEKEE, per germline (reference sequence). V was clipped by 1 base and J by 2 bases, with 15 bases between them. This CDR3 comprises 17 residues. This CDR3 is CASSLIARGTTNEKLFF. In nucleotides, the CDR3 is TGTGCCAGCAGCTTGATCGCCAGGGGAACCACTAATGAAAAACTGTTTTTT.

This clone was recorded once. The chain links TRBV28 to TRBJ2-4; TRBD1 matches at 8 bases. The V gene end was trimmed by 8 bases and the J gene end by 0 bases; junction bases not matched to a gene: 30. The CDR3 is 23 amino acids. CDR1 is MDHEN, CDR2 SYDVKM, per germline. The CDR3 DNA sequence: TGTGCCAGCCCAGAAGGACAGGGTGTTGCGGCATGGCTTCGAACGTTAGCCAAAAACATTCAGTACTTC. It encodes CASPEGQGVAAWLRTLAKNIQYF. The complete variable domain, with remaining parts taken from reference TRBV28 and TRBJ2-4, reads DVKVTQSSRYLVKRTGEKVFLECVQDMDHENMFWYRQDPGLGLRLIYFSYDVKMKEKGDIPEGYSVSREKKERFSLILESASTNQTSMYLCASPEGQGVAAWLRTLAKNIQYFGAGTRLSVL.

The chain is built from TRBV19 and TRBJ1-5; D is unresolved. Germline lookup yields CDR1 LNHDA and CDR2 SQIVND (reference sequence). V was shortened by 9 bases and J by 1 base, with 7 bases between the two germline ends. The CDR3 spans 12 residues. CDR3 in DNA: TGTGCCAGCCATGGCAGCAATCAGCCCCAGCATTTT. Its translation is CASHGSNQPQHF. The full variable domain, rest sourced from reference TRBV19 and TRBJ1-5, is DGGITQSPKYLFRKEGQNVTLSCEQNLNHDAMYWYRQDPGQGLRLIYYSQIVNDFQKGDIAEGYSVSREKKESFPLTVTSAQKNPTAFYLCASHGSNQPQHFGDGTRLSIL.

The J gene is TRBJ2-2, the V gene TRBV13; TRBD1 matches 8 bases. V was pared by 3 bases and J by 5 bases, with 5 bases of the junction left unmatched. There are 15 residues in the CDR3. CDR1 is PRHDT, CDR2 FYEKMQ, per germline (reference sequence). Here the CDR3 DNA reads TGTGCCAGCAGCTTGCGACAGGGGAAGACCGGGGAGCTGTTTTTT. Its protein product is CASSLRQGKTGELFF.

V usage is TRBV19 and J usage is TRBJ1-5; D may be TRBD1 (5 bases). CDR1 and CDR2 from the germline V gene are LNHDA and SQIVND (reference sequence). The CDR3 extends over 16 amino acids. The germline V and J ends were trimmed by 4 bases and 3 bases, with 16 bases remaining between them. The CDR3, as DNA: TGTGCCAGTAGTACCCGGGACTGGTTCAACAATCAGCCCCAGCATTTT. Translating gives CASSTRDWFNNQPQHF.

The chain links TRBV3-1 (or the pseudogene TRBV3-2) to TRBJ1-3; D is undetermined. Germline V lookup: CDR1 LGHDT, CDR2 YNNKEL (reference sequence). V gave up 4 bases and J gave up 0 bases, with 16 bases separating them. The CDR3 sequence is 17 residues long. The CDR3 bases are TGTGCCAGCAGCCCTAACCTCCTCCTGCACTCTGGAAACACCATATATTTT. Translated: CASSPNLLLHSGNTIYF.

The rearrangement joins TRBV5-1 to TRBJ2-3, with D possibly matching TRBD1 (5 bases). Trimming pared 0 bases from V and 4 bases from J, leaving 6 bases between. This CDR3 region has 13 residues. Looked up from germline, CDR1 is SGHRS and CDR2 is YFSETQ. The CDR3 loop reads CASSLGQSDTQYF. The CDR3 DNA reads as TGCGCCAGCAGCTTGGGACAGTCAGATACGCAGTATTTT.

CDR3 region: CASGLERRRPFF. CDR3 DNA sequence: TGTGCTAGTGGTTTGGAACGGCGGCGGCCGTTCTTC. The gene calls are TRBV12-5 and TRBJ2-1; D unresolved. Between the trimmed V and J ends, which lost 1 base and 15 bases, there was a span of 13 bases. In germline, CDR1 is LGHNT, CDR2 FRNRAP. This CDR3 has 12 amino acids. Based on the CDR3 plus reference TRBV12-5 and TRBJ2-1, the full variable domain is DARVTQTPRHKVTEMGQEVTMRCQPILGHNTVFWYRQTMMQGLELLAYFRNRAPLDDSGMPKDRFSAEMPDATLATLKIQPSEPRDSAVYFCASGLERRRPFFGPGTRLTVL.

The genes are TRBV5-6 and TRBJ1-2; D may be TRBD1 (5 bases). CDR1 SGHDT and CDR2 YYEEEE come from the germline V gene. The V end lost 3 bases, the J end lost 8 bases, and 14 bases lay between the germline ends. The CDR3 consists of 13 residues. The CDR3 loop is CASSYGTSFGYTF. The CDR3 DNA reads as TGTGCCAGCAGCTACGGGACTTCTTTCGGCTACACCTTC. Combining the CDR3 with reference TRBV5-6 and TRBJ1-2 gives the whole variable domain DAGVTQSPTHLIKTRGQQVTLRCSPKSGHDTVSWYQQALGQGPQFIFQYYEEEERQRGNFPDRFSGHQFPNYSSELNVNALLLGDSALYLCASSYGTSFGYTFGSGTRLTVV.

DNA for the CDR3: TGTGCCAGCAGCGCAGGGACAATCACCGGGGAGCTGTTTTTT. Translation: CASSAGTITGELFF. The chain has TRBV11-3 and TRBJ2-2, with a weak D call TRBD1 (6 bases). Germline V gene lookup returns CDR1 SGHNT and CDR2 YENEEA. The V end lost 5 bases, the J end lost 4 bases, and 11 bases lay between the germline ends. The CDR3 extends over 14 amino acids.

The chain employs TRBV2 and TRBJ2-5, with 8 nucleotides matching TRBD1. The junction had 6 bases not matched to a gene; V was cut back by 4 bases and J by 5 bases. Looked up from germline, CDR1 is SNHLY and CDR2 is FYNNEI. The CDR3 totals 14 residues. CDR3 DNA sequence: TGTGCCAGCAGTGGACAGGGGAAGGGGGAGACCCAGTACTTC. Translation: CASSGQGKGETQYF.